Listed here are 25 T cell receptor beta chains from one sample, sequenced in a study of technical replicates of blood from several donors. TCRdb's table, derived via immunoSEQ multiplex PCR, lists solely in-frame clones and lacks some. The sample lists around 70,000 clones; approximately 95% were seen once. The sample taken for sequencing was T cells isolated from PBMCs. These receptors all stem from a human donor in good health.

The J gene is TRBJ2-7, the V gene TRBV27, with D unclear. There are 11 residues in the CDR3. Germline-derived CDR1 and CDR2 are MNHEY and SMNVEV (reference sequence). V dropped 3 bases and J dropped 4 bases, with 4 bases sitting between them. The DNA of the CDR3 is TGTGCCAGCAGTTTCGGGTACGAGCAGTACTTC. Translated, it gives CASSFGYEQYF.

The CDR3 DNA sequence: TGCGCCAGCAGCGAGCCTCTCCGGGACAGAGCCAATGAGCAGTTCTTC. This translates into CASSEPLRDRANEQFF. The chain employs TRBV4-1 and TRBJ2-1; 7 bases agree with TRBD1. V lost 5 bases, J lost 6 bases, and 13 bases stayed unmatched. The CDR3 runs to 16 residues. CDR1 is MGHRA, CDR2 YSYEKL, per germline.

This clone was observed once. The chain has TRBV6-5 and TRBJ2-7; TRBD2 matches at 8 bases. This CDR3 region has 16 residues. CDR1 MNHEY and CDR2 SVGAGI come from the germline V gene. V shed 0 bases, J shed 1 base, and the junction held 5 bases outside the gene matches. This CDR3 reads CASSYSSLAGSYEQYF. The CDR3 bases are TGTGCCAGCAGTTACTCGAGTCTAGCGGGTTCCTACGAGCAGTACTTC.

The chain is built from TRBV5-1 and TRBJ2-3; D is possibly TRBD2 (7 bases). Germline CDR1 is SGHRS and CDR2 is YFSETQ. V lost 4 bases and J lost 3, with 18 bases in between. CDR3 size: 16 residues. The DNA for the CDR3 is TGCGCCAGCAGCCCCAATGAGGGGAGGGGGACAGATACGCAGTATTTT. It is translated as CASSPNEGRGTDTQYF.

This clone appeared a single time. The rearrangement joins TRBV5-4 to TRBJ1-4; 11 bases are a match to TRBD1. Germline CDR1 reads SGHNT; CDR2 reads YYREEE (reference sequence). The J segment lost 5 bases and the V segment lost 4 bases, leaving 1 base of the junction unmatched. This CDR3 is 14 amino acids long. The CDR3 nucleotides read TGTGCCAGCAGCCGGACAGGGGGCAATGAAAAACTGTTTTTT. Protein product: CASSRTGGNEKLFF.

The chain has TRBV2 and TRBJ1-4; D perhaps matches TRBD1 (5 bases). V was cut by 7 bases and J by 10 bases, with 19 bases left in between. The CDR3 is 14 residues long. Germline-derived CDR1 and CDR2 are SNHLY and FYNNEI. The CDR3 nucleotides are TGTGCCAGCACCGGGGGGGAGGAGGTGGGAAAACTGTTTTTT. Translation gives CASTGGEEVGKLFF. The full variable domain, in which reference TRBV2 and TRBJ1-4 provide the parts outside the CDR3, is EPEVTQTPSHQVTQMGQEVILRCVPISNHLYFYWYRQILGQKVEFLVSFYNNEISEKSEIFDDQFSVERPDGSNFTLKIRSTKLEDSAMYFCASTGGEEVGKLFFGSGTQLSVL.

The chain carries TRBV7-9 and TRBJ2-7; maybe TRBD1 (5 bases). Germline V CDR1 and CDR2: SEHNR, FQNEAQ (reference sequence). V dropped 6 bases and J dropped 4 bases, with 22 bases sitting between them. The CDR3 loop spans 16 amino acids. The CDR3 nucleotides are TGTGCCAGCAGTCAGCTTGGGGCGGCGCTCAATTACGAGCAGTACTTC. It translates to CASSQLGAALNYEQYF. Combining the CDR3 with reference TRBV7-9 and TRBJ2-7 gives the whole variable domain DTGVSQNPRHKITKRGQNVTFRCDPISEHNRLYWYRQTLGQGPEFLTYFQNEAQLEKSRLLSDRFSAERPKGSFSTLEIQRTEQGDSAMYLCASSQLGAALNYEQYFGPGTRLTVT.

The chain couples TRBV5-4 to TRBJ1-2; 7 positions match TRBD1. Germline trimming cut 3 bases from V and 4 bases from J; bases unmatched to any gene: 3. CDR3 size: 13 residues. Germline lookup yields CDR1 SGHNT and CDR2 YYREEE (reference sequence). The CDR3 is CASSSGQTYGYTF. CDR3 DNA: TGTGCCAGCAGCTCGGGACAGACCTATGGCTACACCTTC.

The DNA for the CDR3 is TGTGCCAGCATGACTAGCGGGGGGCCAGGAGAGACCCAGTACTTC. Residues: CASMTSGGPGETQYF. The rearrangement uses TRBV6-4 and TRBJ2-5; TRBD2 aligns across 13 bases. Trimming took 7 bases from V and 4 from J; bases not matched to a gene: 6. This CDR3 spans 15 amino acids. The germline V gene has CDR1 MRHNA and CDR2 SNTAGT.

The rearrangement uses TRBV29-1 and TRBJ2-1; D remains unclear. CDR1 and CDR2 from the germline V gene are SQVTM and ANQGSEA. The CDR3 is made up of 14 amino acids. V was cut by 4 bases and J by 4 bases, with 14 bases left in between. The CDR3 bases are TGCAGCGTTGCCAGTCCGACTCTATACAATGAGCAGTTCTTC. Translating it yields CSVASPTLYNEQFF.

The rearrangement joins TRBV6-6 to TRBJ1-5; TRBD1 matches 7 bases. V shed 6 bases and J 3 bases; nucleotides not matched to a gene: 5. This CDR3 has 14 residues. CDR1 MNHNY and CDR2 SVGAGI come from the germline V gene (reference sequence). The CDR3 bases are TGTGCCAGCAGATCGGGACAGACCAATCAGCCCCAGCATTTT. This translates into CASRSGQTNQPQHF.

V is TRBV9 and J is TRBJ1-5; 11 bases are shared with TRBD1. The trim removed 3 bases at V and 6 bases at J, leaving 5 bases unmatched. Germline V gives CDR1 SGDLS, CDR2 YYNGEE. This CDR3 contains 15 residues. This CDR3 is CASSEGQGATQPQHF. In DNA form, the CDR3 reads TGTGCCAGCAGCGAAGGACAGGGGGCGACTCAGCCCCAGCATTTT.

The gene calls are TRBV5-4 and TRBJ1-2, with D uncertain. Trimming took off 3 bases at V and 5 bases at J, with 14 bases between the two ends. This CDR3 comprises 14 residues. From germline, CDR1 is SGHNT and CDR2 YYREEE (reference sequence). This CDR3 reads CASSYYAGHYGYTF. In nucleotides, the CDR3 is TGTGCCAGCAGCTATTATGCTGGCCATTATGGCTACACCTTC.

The chain joins TRBV6-1 to TRBJ2-4; perhaps TRBD1 as D (6 bases). The V end was cut by 4 bases, the J end by 5 bases, with 9 bases between. Per germline, CDR1 MNHNS and CDR2 SASEGT. The CDR3 covers 13 residues. This CDR3 is CASSVNRENIQYF. DNA for the CDR3: TGTGCCAGCAGTGTGAACAGGGAAAACATTCAGTACTTC.

The genes are TRBV25-1 and TRBJ2-1; 7 bases match TRBD2. V shed 2 bases and J 5 bases; nucleotides not matched to a gene: 3. Germline CDR1 reads MGHDK; CDR2 reads SYGVNS. This CDR3 comprises 14 residues. In DNA, the CDR3 is TGTGCCAGCAGTGAAACGGGAGGAGACAATGAGCAGTTCTTC. Amino acids: CASSETGGDNEQFF.

The CDR3 here is CASRGGPDNNYGYTF. In DNA, the CDR3 is TGTGCCAGCAGAGGCGGGCCAGACAACAACTATGGCTACACCTTC. V gene TRBV6-1 combines with J gene TRBJ1-2; D remains ambiguous. This CDR3 contains 15 residues. Germline V gene lookup returns CDR1 MNHNS and CDR2 SASEGT. V shed 6 bases and J shed 2 bases, with 16 bases lying between them.

The rearrangement uses TRBV5-6 and TRBJ1-5; tentative D call: TRBD1 (6 bases). The CDR3 extends over 15 amino acids. With 4 bases removed from V and 3 bases from J, the gap between germline ends came to 14 bases. Germline CDR1 and CDR2: SGHDT and YYEEEE. The CDR3 spells CASSQGQKLNQPQHF. As DNA, the CDR3 is TGTGCCAGCAGCCAAGGACAGAAACTCAATCAGCCCCAGCATTTT.

The CDR3 reads CASSPRLAGGEEQFF. CDR3 nucleotides: TGTGCCAGCAGCCCTCGACTAGCGGGGGGGGAGGAGCAGTTCTTC. The V and J genes are TRBV11-2 and TRBJ2-1, with 14 positions matching TRBD2. This CDR3 contains 15 residues. The V gene end was trimmed by 5 bases and the J gene end by 10 bases; junction bases not matched to a gene: 7. Germline loops: CDR1 SGHAT, CDR2 FQNNGV.

The chain is built from TRBV27 and TRBJ2-6, with a tentative D call TRBD1 (7 bases). Trimming took 3 bases from V and 0 from J, leaving 15 bases between them. Looked up from germline, CDR1 is MNHEY and CDR2 is SMNVEV (reference sequence). The CDR3 contains 18 residues. CDR3 sequence reads: CASSFGSGGPSGANVLTF. CDR3 sequence (DNA): TGTGCCAGCAGTTTTGGGTCAGGGGGGCCCTCTGGGGCCAACGTCCTGACTTTC.

CDR3 residues: CASSKLWTGTYGYTF. CDR3 sequence (DNA): TGTGCCAGCAGCAAACTCTGGACAGGGACCTATGGCTACACCTTC. The chain carries TRBV7-8 and TRBJ1-2, with 8 nucleotides matching TRBD1. CDR3 length: 15 residues. Trimming took 5 bases from V and 4 from J; bases not matched to a gene: 9. Germline values: CDR1 SGHVS, CDR2 FQNEAQ.

This clone is a singleton in its sample. This rearrangement joins TRBV6-5 to TRBJ2-5; 8 nucleotides line up with TRBD1. V trimming: 6 bases; J trimming: 4 bases; junction bases outside the gene matches: 10. The CDR3 is made up of 15 amino acids. CDR1 is MNHEY and CDR2 is SVGAGI in the germline V gene. CDR3 residues: CASSHRDRGGETQYF. The CDR3 nucleotides read TGTGCCAGCAGCCATAGAGACAGGGGAGGAGAGACCCAGTACTTC.

V and J are TRBV29-1 and TRBJ2-4; no clear D. Trimming took off 3 bases at V and 0 bases at J, with 12 bases between the two ends. Germline V gene sequence: CDR1 SQVTM, CDR2 ANQGSEA. The CDR3 is 15 residues long. The CDR3 sequence is CSVEPIALAKNIQYF. The CDR3 DNA reads TGCAGCGTTGAGCCTATTGCACTAGCCAAAAACATTCAGTACTTC.

This chain links TRBV6-1 with TRBJ1-2; D gene unclear. The CDR3 runs 13 residues. CDR1 is MNHNS and CDR2 is SASEGT in the germline V gene. V lost 5 bases, J lost 2 bases, and 9 bases lay in between. The CDR3 protein is CASSFRENYGYTF. The DNA for the CDR3 is TGTGCCAGCAGTTTCCGGGAGAACTATGGCTACACCTTC.

V gene TRBV7-6 combines with J gene TRBJ1-2; no clear D. The CDR3 has 15 amino acids. Trimming removed 0 bases from V and 0 bases from J, with 8 bases in between. The germline gives CDR1 SGHVS, CDR2 FNYEAQ. CDR3: CASSLAQSANYGYTF. The CDR3 region has the DNA TGTGCCAGCAGCTTAGCGCAATCAGCTAACTATGGCTACACCTTC.

The chain is built from TRBV18 and TRBJ2-2; tentatively, D is TRBD1 (5 bases). The CDR3 totals 15 residues. V dropped 4 bases and J dropped 1 base, with 10 bases sitting between them. Germline V gene sequence: CDR1 KGHSH, CDR2 LQKENI. In DNA, the CDR3 is TGTGCCAGCTCACGGACACGCGAGAACACCGGGGAGCTGTTTTTT. Its translation is CASSRTRENTGELFF.